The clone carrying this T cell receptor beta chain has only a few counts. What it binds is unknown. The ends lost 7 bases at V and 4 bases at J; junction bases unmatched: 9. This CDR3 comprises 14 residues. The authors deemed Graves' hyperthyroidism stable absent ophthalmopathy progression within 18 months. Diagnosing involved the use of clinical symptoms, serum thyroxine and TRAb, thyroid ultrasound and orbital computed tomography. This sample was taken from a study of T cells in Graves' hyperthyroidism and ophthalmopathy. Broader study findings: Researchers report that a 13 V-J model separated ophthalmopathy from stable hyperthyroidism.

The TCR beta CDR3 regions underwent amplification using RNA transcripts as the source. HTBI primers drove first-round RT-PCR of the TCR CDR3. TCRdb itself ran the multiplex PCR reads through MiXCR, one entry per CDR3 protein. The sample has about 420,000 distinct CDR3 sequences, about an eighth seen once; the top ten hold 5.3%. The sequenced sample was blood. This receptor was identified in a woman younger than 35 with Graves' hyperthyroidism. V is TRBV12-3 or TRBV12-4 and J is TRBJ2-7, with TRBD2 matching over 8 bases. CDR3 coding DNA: TGTGCCAGCAATCTAGCTGGCGGGAGGTACGAGCAGTACTTC. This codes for CASNLAGGRYEQYF.